This TCR beta chain is drawn from a study of T-cell reconstitution after alpha-beta-depleted transplantation in children. General study results and limits: Reportedly, alpha-beta T cells present about two months post-transplant originated from several hundred expanded clones of graft origin. Surviving recipient cells, namely T cells and thymic progenitors, were the source of high day-60 TCRbeta diversity in some patients.

The CDR3 length is 15 residues. The germline V gene has CDR1 SGHTA and CDR2 FQGNSA. V lost 1 base and J lost 3, with 10 bases in between. During its preparation, the TCRbeta library received unique molecular identifiers. MiXCR, run by TCRdb on the PCR reads, gives a single entry per CDR3 protein. The table records fewer than 550,000 distinct CDR3 sequences, roughly a tenth of them present only once. In this sample, this clonotype turned up many times. The antigen remains unidentified. The gene calls are TRBV7-2 and TRBJ2-1; D is possibly TRBD2 (5 bases). This receptor was obtained from a child aged 2-15 years with inherited bone marrow failure, due to receive a stem cell transplant. Sequencing used PBMCs, obtained before TCRalphabeta/CD19-depleted stem cell transplant. The CDR3 nucleotides are TGTGCCAGCAGCTTAGGTCCAGCGGTCTACAATGAGCAGTTCTTC. It yields the protein CASSLGPAVYNEQFF.